This record concerns one T cell receptor beta chain sequence. Per the germline V gene, CDR1 is SGHDT and CDR2 is YYEEEE. The CDR3 has 14 residues. The ends were cut back, 3 bases at V and 5 bases at J, with 14 bases in the middle. Per the study methods: From reference gene primer amplification, estimates of nucleated cell counts were derived. Generated by immunoSEQ multiplex PCR, the TCRdb table keeps only in-frame clones and is missing some. V, J and clone size were drawn from that table, and D and trimming were deduced from the DNA. The sample holds some 40,000 clones, roughly 69% seen once. These data originate in a study of blood T cell repertoires in COVID-19. Whole-study context: Some COVID-19 samples were acute and others convalescent; all came from the United States, Italy and Spain. T cells, B-cell-depleted T cells, or PBMCs provided the cDNA or gDNA that served as material.

This clonotype was obtained from an elderly man with acute or convalescent COVID-19. This chain links TRBV5-6 with TRBJ1-2, with D maybe TRBD1 (5 bases). The sequenced material came from peripheral blood. In nucleotides, the CDR3 is TGTGCCAGCAGCTGGAGGGCGGCAGGGTATGGCTACACCTTC. It is translated as CASSWRAAGYGYTF.